Detailed here is one TCR beta chain. Its antigen is still unknown. The assay that was used to sequence DNA from cultured CD4+ T cells was the Oncomine TCR Beta short-read assay. TCRdb redid the calling of the PCR reads with MiXCR, one entry per CDR3 protein. This table has 16,000 or so distinct CDR3 sequences, about 53% appearing once. Treatment described: roughly ten-day PBMC culture with coronavirus spike peptide pools or control peptides (ViraFEST assay). This entry comes from a study of vaccination and CD4 T cells after COVID-19. On the study more broadly: Two doses of either BNT162b2 or mRNA-1273 vaccine were given to participants. The study's findings and limits: Convalescent patients had a median approximately 86% of reactive clones appearing only post-vaccination.

From germline, CDR1 is DFQATT and CDR2 SNEGSKA (reference sequence). The germline V and J ends were trimmed by 6 bases and 9 bases, with 23 bases remaining between them. This CDR3 comprises 14 residues. Source: CD4+ T cells from blood, cultured in vitro, taken before SARS-CoV-2 vaccination. The chain couples TRBV20-1 to TRBJ1-2, with D possibly being TRBD1 (6 bases). The receptor's source is a human donor who had recovered from COVID-19. The CDR3 region is CSANRGGGRGRYTF. As DNA, the CDR3 is TGCAGTGCAAATCGAGGGGGGGGCCGTGGACGCTACACCTTC.